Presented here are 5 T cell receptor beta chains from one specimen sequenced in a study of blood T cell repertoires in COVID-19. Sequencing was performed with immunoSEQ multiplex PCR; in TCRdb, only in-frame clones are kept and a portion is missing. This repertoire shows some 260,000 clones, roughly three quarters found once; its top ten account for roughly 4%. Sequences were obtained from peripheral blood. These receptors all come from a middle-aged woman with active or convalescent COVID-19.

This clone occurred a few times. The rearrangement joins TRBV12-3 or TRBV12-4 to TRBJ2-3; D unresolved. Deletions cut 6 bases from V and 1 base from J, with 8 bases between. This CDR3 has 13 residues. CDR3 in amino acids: CASRSLGTDTQYF. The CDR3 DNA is TGTGCCAGCAGATCCCTAGGCACAGATACGCAGTATTTT.

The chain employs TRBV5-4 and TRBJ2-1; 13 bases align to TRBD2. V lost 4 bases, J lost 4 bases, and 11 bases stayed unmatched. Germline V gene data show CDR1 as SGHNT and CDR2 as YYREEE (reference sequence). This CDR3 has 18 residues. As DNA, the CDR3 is TGTGCCAGCAGCGGGGCCGGGACTAGCGGGGATGTATACAATGAGCAGTTCTTC. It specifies CASSGAGTSGDVYNEQFF.

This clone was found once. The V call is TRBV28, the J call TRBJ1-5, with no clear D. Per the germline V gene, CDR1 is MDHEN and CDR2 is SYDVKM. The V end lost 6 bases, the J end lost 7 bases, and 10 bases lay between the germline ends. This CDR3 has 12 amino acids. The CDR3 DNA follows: TGTGCCAGCAGATCGGGTGGCCAGCCCCAGCATTTT. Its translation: CASRSGGQPQHF.

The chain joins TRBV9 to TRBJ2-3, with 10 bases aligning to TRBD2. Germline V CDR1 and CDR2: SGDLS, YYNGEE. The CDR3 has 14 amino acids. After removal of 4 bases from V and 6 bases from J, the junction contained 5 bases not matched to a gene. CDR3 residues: CASSNSGGHDTQYF. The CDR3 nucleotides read TGTGCCAGCAGCAATAGCGGGGGGCACGATACGCAGTATTTT.

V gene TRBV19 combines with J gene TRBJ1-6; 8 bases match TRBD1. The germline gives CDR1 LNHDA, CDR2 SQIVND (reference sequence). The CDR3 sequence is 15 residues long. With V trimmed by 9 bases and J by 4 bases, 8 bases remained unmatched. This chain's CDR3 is CASRQGIEYNSPLHF. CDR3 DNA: TGTGCCAGCAGACAGGGGATAGAGTATAATTCACCCCTCCACTTT.